The 28 T cell receptor beta chains in this list originate from one sample, sequenced in a study of T-cell reconstitution after alpha-beta-depleted transplantation in children. Unique molecular identifiers were incorporated when the TCRbeta library was constructed. TCRdb reprocessed the PCR reads with MiXCR, giving one entry per CDR3 protein. This sample has about 420,000 distinct CDR3 sequences, with 15% to 20% found just once. The specimen was PBMCs, mostly from graft donor cells, collected 360 days after TCRalphabeta/CD19-depleted stem cell transplant. The receptors originated from a boy younger than two who had a stem cell transplant for Wiskott-Aldrich syndrome, so the T cells may come from the graft donor.

This clonotype was picked up many times. CDR3 coding DNA: TGTGCCAGCAGTCCCGAGGAGACCGGGGAGCTGTTTTTT. This translates into CASSPEETGELFF. The chain couples TRBV6-1 to TRBJ2-2; D unresolved. V lost 5 bases and J 5 bases, leaving 9 bases between the germline ends. Germline V CDR1 and CDR2: MNHNS, SASEGT. CDR3 size: 13 residues.

This clonotype was seen only a few times. V is TRBV15 and J is TRBJ2-7; D could derive from TRBD1 or TRBD2 (5 bases each). Germline lookup yields CDR1 LNHNV and CDR2 YYDKDF (reference sequence). The CDR3 extends over 17 amino acids. V lost 1 base and J 3 bases, leaving 19 bases between the germline ends. In DNA, the CDR3 is TGTGCCACCAGCAGAGGGGGGAGATTTACGGGGCTCTACGAGCAGTACTTC. The encoded protein is CATSRGGRFTGLYEQYF.

In this sample, this clonotype turned up a few times. The chain couples TRBV12-3 or TRBV12-4 to TRBJ2-2; D ambiguous. This CDR3 is built from 14 residues. V was pared by 7 bases and J by 4 bases, with 13 bases between. CDR3 bases: TGTGCCAGCACTCCCAAGACCAGCACCGGGGAGCTGTTTTTT. Protein: CASTPKTSTGELFF.

This clonotype has just a few counts. V is TRBV29-1 and J is TRBJ2-7; D gene uncertain. Germline lookup yields CDR1 SQVTM and CDR2 ANQGSEA. The CDR3 consists of 11 residues. Trimming stripped 7 bases from V and 6 bases from J, with 13 bases between. The CDR3 DNA is TGCAGCGCTGGCACCACGTCCGAGCAGTACTTC. Its translation is CSAGTTSEQYF.

The DNA of the CDR3 is TGCGCCAGCAGCCCCTGGGTGAAGGAGGCAGAGACCCAGTACTTC. It codes for CASSPWVKEAETQYF. The J gene is TRBJ2-5, the V gene TRBV5-1; perhaps TRBD2 as D (5 bases). The CDR3 sequence is 15 residues long. Trimming shortened V by 4 bases and J by 4 bases, and 17 bases separated the two germline ends. CDR1 SGHRS and CDR2 YFSETQ come from the germline V gene.

The chain uses TRBV18 and TRBJ2-7; TRBD2 agrees at 7 bases. J gave up 5 bases and V 4 bases, and 2 bases lay outside the gene matches. The CDR3 spans 12 residues. In germline, CDR1 is KGHSH, CDR2 LQKENI. This CDR3 is CASSRTRNEQYF. The DNA of the CDR3 is TGTGCCAGCTCACGGACTAGGAACGAGCAGTACTTC.

The chain uses TRBV12-3 or TRBV12-4 and TRBJ2-2; 11 bases map to TRBD2. Trimming removed 2 bases from V and 4 bases from J; junction bases left unmatched: 3. The CDR3 spans 16 residues. The CDR3 DNA reads TGTGCCAGCAGTTTATGGCTAGCGGGAGGCACCGGGGAGCTGTTTTTT. Encoded protein: CASSLWLAGGTGELFF.

This clonotype appeared a few times. This sequence joins TRBV11-2 and TRBJ2-1; D remains ambiguous. The CDR3 totals 18 residues. Germline CDR1 is SGHAT and CDR2 is FQNNGV. Trimming took 2 bases from V and 3 from J, leaving 20 bases between them. CDR3: CASSLRPAGNPYYNEQFF. CDR3 DNA sequence: TGTGCCAGCAGCTTAAGGCCCGCTGGAAATCCATACTACAATGAGCAGTTCTTC.

The gene calls are TRBV24-1 and TRBJ2-1; 8 bases map to TRBD2. CDR3 size: 16 residues. V shed 5 bases, J shed 4 bases, and the junction held 9 bases outside the gene matches. CDR1 and CDR2 from the germline V gene are KGHDR and SFDVKD. DNA of the CDR3: TGTGCCACCAGTGGCGTCACTAGCGGACCTTACAATGAGCAGTTCTTC. This codes for CATSGVTSGPYNEQFF.

The chain recombines TRBV27 with TRBJ2-1, with D possibly being TRBD1 (7 bases). The CDR3 extends over 19 amino acids. V was trimmed by 1 base and J by 6 bases, leaving 25 bases between them. Germline CDR1 reads MNHEY; CDR2 reads SMNVEV (reference sequence). The chain's CDR3 is CASSLFRTGARQGGNEQFF. The CDR3, as DNA: TGTGCCAGCAGTTTATTCCGAACTGGGGCTCGCCAGGGGGGCAATGAGCAGTTCTTC.

V usage is TRBV4-3 and J usage is TRBJ2-2; D remains ambiguous. This CDR3 has 16 residues. Trimming stripped 4 bases from V and 1 base from J, with 13 bases between. Germline assignment: CDR1 LGHNA and CDR2 YSLEER. CDR3 sequence reads: CASSPRARLNTGELFF. The CDR3 nucleotides read TGCGCCAGCAGCCCTAGGGCTCGCCTGAACACCGGGGAGCTGTTTTTT.

The V and J genes are TRBV7-9 and TRBJ2-1; TRBD2 matches at 12 bases. The ends lost 5 bases at V and 8 bases at J; junction bases unmatched: 10. Germline CDR1 SEHNR, CDR2 FQNEAQ (reference sequence). The CDR3 is 16 amino acids. The CDR3 DNA sequence: TGTGCCAGCAGCCACCCGGGACTAGCGGGTGTCGATGAGCAGTTCTTC. Translated: CASSHPGLAGVDEQFF.

The rearrangement joins TRBV13 to TRBJ2-7; tentatively, D is TRBD1 (6 bases). From germline, CDR1 is PRHDT and CDR2 FYEKMQ (reference sequence). The CDR3 totals 15 residues. Trimming removed 3 bases at V and 5 bases at J, with 17 bases between. CDR3 loop: CASSFISRGTHEQYF. CDR3 nucleotides: TGTGCCAGCAGCTTCATCAGCAGGGGAACCCACGAGCAGTACTTC. Full variable domain (rest looked up from reference TRBV13 and TRBJ2-7): AAGVIQSPRHLIKEKRETATLKCYPIPRHDTVYWYQQGPGQDPQFLISFYEKMQSDKGSIPDRFSAQQFSDYHSELNMSSLELGDSALYFCASSFISRGTHEQYFGPGTRLTVT.

This clonotype was counted between two and nine times. The V and J genes are TRBV30 and TRBJ2-1, with D possibly being TRBD2 (6 bases). The CDR3 has 21 residues. Trimming left V 5 bases short and J 2 bases short, with 34 bases between. Germline V gene data show CDR1 as GTSNPN and CDR2 as SVGIG (reference sequence). The CDR3 reads CAWRDGFFGGGPGLTYNEQFF. DNA of the CDR3: TGTGCCTGGCGGGACGGTTTTTTTGGGGGAGGCCCTGGCCTAACCTACAATGAGCAGTTCTTC. The whole variable domain, remainder taken from reference TRBV30 and TRBJ2-1, is SQTIHQWPATLVQPVGSPLSLECTVEGTSNPNLYWYRQAAGRGLQLLFYSVGIGQISSEVPQNLSASRPQDRQFILSSKKLLLSDSGFYLCAWRDGFFGGGPGLTYNEQFFGPGTRLTVL.

Only a few counts were recorded for this clonotype. The chain recombines TRBV5-8 with TRBJ2-2; tentative D call: TRBD2 (6 bases). V gave up 2 bases and J gave up 3 bases, with 11 bases separating them. The CDR3 runs to 15 residues. The germline V gene encodes CDR1 SGHTS and CDR2 YDEGEE. In DNA, the CDR3 is TGTGCCAGCAGCTTCGGGGGATTGTACACCGGGGAGCTGTTTTTT. This gives the protein CASSFGGLYTGELFF.

At least ten counts were recorded for this clonotype. J is TRBJ2-5 and V is TRBV10-3; D ambiguous. This CDR3 contains 12 residues. Germline CDR1 and CDR2: ENHRY and SYGVKD. Trimming cost V 0 bases and J 4 bases, with 3 bases left between them. This chain's CDR3 is CAISESGETQYF. CDR3 bases: TGTGCCATCAGTGAGTCGGGAGAGACCCAGTACTTC.

V is TRBV19 and J is TRBJ2-1; TRBD2 agrees at 11 bases. CDR1 and CDR2 from the germline V gene are LNHDA and SQIVND (reference sequence). J lost 4 bases, V lost 2 bases, and 4 bases had no gene match. This CDR3 spans 16 amino acids. The DNA of the CDR3 is TGTGCCAGTAGTATAACTAGCGGGGGTGGTTACAATGAGCAGTTCTTC. It specifies CASSITSGGGYNEQFF. Filled out from reference TRBV19 and TRBJ2-1, the complete variable domain reads DGGITQSPKYLFRKEGQNVTLSCEQNLNHDAMYWYRQDPGQGLRLIYYSQIVNDFQKGDIAEGYSVSREKKESFPLTVTSAQKNPTAFYLCASSITSGGGYNEQFFGPGTRLTVL.

The chain uses TRBV20-1 and TRBJ2-3; 9 bases match TRBD2. The V gene's germline CDR1 is DFQATT and CDR2 SNEGSKA (reference sequence). This CDR3 has 15 residues. V gave up 7 bases and J gave up 0 bases; unmatched junction bases: 8. The CDR3 DNA follows: TGCAGTGGGGCGCTAGCGGGACATAGCACAGATACGCAGTATTTT. As protein: CSGALAGHSTDTQYF.

The rearrangement joins TRBV4-3 to TRBJ2-5, with 8 bases that match TRBD2. This CDR3 spans 14 amino acids. After removal of 4 bases from V and 6 bases from J, the junction contained 7 bases not matched to a gene. CDR1 LGHNA and CDR2 YSLEER come from the germline V gene. The CDR3, as DNA: TGCGCCAGCAGCCTAGGACTAGCCTCAAAGACCCAGTACTTC. As protein: CASSLGLASKTQYF.

The chain uses TRBV7-9 and TRBJ2-1; 8 bases match TRBD1. The CDR3 runs to 16 residues. Germline trimming cut 4 bases from V and 6 bases from J; bases unmatched to any gene: 11. The germline V gene has CDR1 SEHNR and CDR2 FQNEAQ (reference sequence). This CDR3 is CASSSPATGAGNEQFF. In DNA form, the CDR3 reads TGTGCCAGCAGCTCCCCCGCGACAGGGGCGGGCAATGAGCAGTTCTTC.

The chain is built from TRBV5-1 and TRBJ2-1; TRBD1 matches at 7 bases. The ends lost 0 bases at V and 3 bases at J; junction bases unmatched: 6. This CDR3 has 16 amino acids. Germline-derived CDR1 and CDR2 are SGHRS and YFSETQ. In nucleotides, the CDR3 is TGCGCCAGCAGCTTGGACGGACAGGCGGGCTACAATGAGCAGTTCTTC. It is translated as CASSLDGQAGYNEQFF.

The chain combines TRBV29-1 with TRBJ2-7, with 10 bases fitting TRBD2. V lost 7 bases and J lost 0; bases outside the gene matches: 9. This CDR3 spans 15 amino acids. Germline-derived CDR1 and CDR2 are SQVTM and ANQGSEA. The CDR3 here is CSAGVTSGFSYEQYF. The CDR3 DNA is TGCAGCGCCGGGGTGACTAGCGGGTTCTCCTACGAGCAGTACTTC.

This clonotype was found a few times. The chain joins TRBV11-1 to TRBJ1-4; 10 bases match TRBD1. This CDR3 region has 18 residues. The V segment lost 0 bases and the J segment 7 bases; nucleotides outside the gene matches: 11. Germline V lookup: CDR1 SGHAT, CDR2 FQDESV (reference sequence). CDR3 DNA sequence: TGTGCCAGCAGCTTAGCGCCGAGAGACAGGGGGCAGGCTGAAAAACTGTTTTTT. Translation: CASSLAPRDRGQAEKLFF. The variable domain in full, with the rest retrieved from reference TRBV11-1 and TRBJ1-4, is EAEVAQSPRYKITEKSQAVAFWCDPISGHATLYWYRQILGQGPELLVQFQDESVVDDSQLPKDRFSAERLKGVDSTLKIQPAELGDSAMYLCASSLAPRDRGQAEKLFFGSGTQLSVL.

In this sample, this clonotype turned up many times. This chain links TRBV24-1 with TRBJ2-5; 7 bases agree with TRBD1. This CDR3 is built from 14 residues. V lost 1 base, J lost 3 bases, and 1 base stayed unmatched. Germline V gives CDR1 KGHDR, CDR2 SFDVKD. The CDR3 coding sequence is TGTGCCACCAGTGATTTAGGGGGCGAAGAGACCCAGTACTTC. It codes for CATSDLGGEETQYF.

This clonotype was observed a handful of times. The CDR3 DNA is TGTGCCAGCAGCCAAAGACTAGCGGGAGTCCGTACCCCCTACGAGCAGTACTTC. This translates into CASSQRLAGVRTPYEQYF. The chain employs TRBV3-1 and TRBJ2-7; the match to TRBD2 covers 12 bases. Germline assignment: CDR1 LGHDT and CDR2 YNNKEL (reference sequence). J gave up 2 bases and V 2 bases, and 10 bases lay outside the gene matches. The CDR3 is 18 amino acids.

This clonotype was seen a few times. This chain links TRBV5-1 with TRBJ2-1, with 12 bases identical to TRBD2. Germline loops: CDR1 SGHRS, CDR2 YFSETQ. The CDR3 totals 17 residues. After removal of 4 bases from V and 4 bases from J, the junction contained 9 bases not matched to a gene. The CDR3 DNA sequence: TGCGCCAGCAGCCCCGGGTTACTAGCGGGAGGTTACAATGAGCAGTTCTTC. Translation: CASSPGLLAGGYNEQFF.

The table lists this clonotype with a few counts. This chain links TRBV5-1 with TRBJ2-2; possible D gene TRBD2, 6 bases. Germline CDR1 and CDR2: SGHRS and YFSETQ. V lost 0 bases and J 7 bases, leaving 16 bases between the germline ends. The CDR3 is 16 amino acids. The chain's CDR3 is CASSLAGTLKSGELFF. Here the CDR3 DNA reads TGCGCCAGCAGCTTGGCCGGGACTCTTAAGAGCGGGGAGCTGTTTTTT.

This clonotype was seen only a few times. The chain combines TRBV2 with TRBJ2-7; TRBD2 is a possible D gene (6 bases). Germline assignment: CDR1 SNHLY and CDR2 FYNNEI. The ends were cut back, 11 bases at V and 1 base at J, with 21 bases in the middle. This CDR3 region has 15 residues. The CDR3 here is CAGGLFSGFSYEQYF. The CDR3 nucleotides are TGTGCCGGGGGTTTGTTTAGCGGTTTTTCCTACGAGCAGTACTTC.